This TCR beta chain stems from a study of shared clonotypes between healthy human individuals. On the study more broadly: Per donor, three plates held CD4 naive cells, three held CD4 memory, two held CD8 naive and one held CD8 memory. Study-level findings and limits: Deeper or shallower sequencing was expected to change how clonotypes are shared among donors.

V was clipped by 7 bases and J by 0 bases, with 11 bases between them. CDR3 size: 13 residues. The germline V gene has CDR1 SGHRS and CDR2 YFSETQ. The assay ran at deep level. Using immunoSEQ multiplex PCR, the repertoire was profiled, and TCRdb retains in-frame clones only, with some absent. The profile shows 2.3 million or so clones, just over 90% of them singletons. This clone was counted between two and nine times. Its target is unknown. It was into CD45RA+ naive and CD45RA-negative memory subsets that the CD4+ cells were split. The sequence was obtained from a young man in good health. Some clones in this sample may be carry-over from other donors' samples. The specimen was naive CD4+ T cells from PBMCs. The subset: CD45RA+ positively selected. This sequence joins TRBV5-1 and TRBJ2-7, with a tentative D call TRBD2 (6 bases). The CDR3 coding sequence is TGCGCCAGCCGTCTCGGGAGCTCCTACGAGCAGTACTTC. Translated: CASRLGSSYEQYF.